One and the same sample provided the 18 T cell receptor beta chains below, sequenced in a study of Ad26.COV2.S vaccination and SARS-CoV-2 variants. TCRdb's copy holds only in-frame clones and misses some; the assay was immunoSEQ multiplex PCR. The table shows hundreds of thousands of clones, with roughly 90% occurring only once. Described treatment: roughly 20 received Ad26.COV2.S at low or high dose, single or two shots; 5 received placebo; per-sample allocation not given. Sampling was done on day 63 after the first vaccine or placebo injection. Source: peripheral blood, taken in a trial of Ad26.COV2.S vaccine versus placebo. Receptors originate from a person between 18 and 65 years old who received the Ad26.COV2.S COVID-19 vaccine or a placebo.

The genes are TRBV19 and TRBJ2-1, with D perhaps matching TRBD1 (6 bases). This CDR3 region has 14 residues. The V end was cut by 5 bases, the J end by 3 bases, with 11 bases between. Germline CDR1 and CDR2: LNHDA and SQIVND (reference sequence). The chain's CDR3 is CASSGQGNYNEQFF. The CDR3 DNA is TGTGCCAGTAGTGGCCAGGGGAACTACAATGAGCAGTTCTTC.

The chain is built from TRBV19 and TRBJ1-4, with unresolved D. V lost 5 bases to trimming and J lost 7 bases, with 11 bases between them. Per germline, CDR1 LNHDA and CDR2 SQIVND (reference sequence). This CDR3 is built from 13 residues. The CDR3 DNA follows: TGTGCCAGTAGTTTGGGTACGGGTGAAAAACTGTTTTTT. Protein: CASSLGTGEKLFF.

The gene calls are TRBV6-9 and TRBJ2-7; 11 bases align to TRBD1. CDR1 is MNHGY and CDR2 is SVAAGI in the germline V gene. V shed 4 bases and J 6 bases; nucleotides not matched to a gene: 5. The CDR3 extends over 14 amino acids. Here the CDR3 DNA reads TGTGCCAGCAGTTCCGGACAGGGGGCCGGCGAGCAGTACTTC. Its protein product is CASSSGQGAGEQYF.

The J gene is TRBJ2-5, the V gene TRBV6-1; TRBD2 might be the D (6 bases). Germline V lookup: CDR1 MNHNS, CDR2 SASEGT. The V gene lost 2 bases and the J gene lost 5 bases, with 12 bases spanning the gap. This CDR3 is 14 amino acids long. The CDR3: CASSELGGVETQYF. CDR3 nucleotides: TGTGCCAGCAGTGAATTGGGGGGAGTGGAGACCCAGTACTTC.

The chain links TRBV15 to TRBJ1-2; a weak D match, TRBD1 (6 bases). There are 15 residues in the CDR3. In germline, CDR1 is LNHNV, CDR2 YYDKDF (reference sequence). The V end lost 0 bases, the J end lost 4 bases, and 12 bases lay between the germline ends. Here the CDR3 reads CATSRDGGLSYGYTF. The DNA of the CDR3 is TGTGCCACCAGCAGAGATGGGGGGCTGAGCTATGGCTACACCTTC.

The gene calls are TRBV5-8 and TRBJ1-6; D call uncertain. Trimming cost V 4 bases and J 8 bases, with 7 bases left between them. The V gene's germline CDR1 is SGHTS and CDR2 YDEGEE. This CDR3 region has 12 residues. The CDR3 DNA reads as TGTGCCAGCAGCAGGGTTGATTCACCCCTCCACTTT. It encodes CASSRVDSPLHF.

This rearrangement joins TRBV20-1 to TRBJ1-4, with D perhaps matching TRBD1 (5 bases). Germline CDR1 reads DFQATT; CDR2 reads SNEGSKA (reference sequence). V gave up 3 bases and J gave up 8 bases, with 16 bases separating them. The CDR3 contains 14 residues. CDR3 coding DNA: TGCAGTGCTAGTTTGATCCAGGGAGACGAAAAACTGTTTTTT. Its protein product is CSASLIQGDEKLFF.

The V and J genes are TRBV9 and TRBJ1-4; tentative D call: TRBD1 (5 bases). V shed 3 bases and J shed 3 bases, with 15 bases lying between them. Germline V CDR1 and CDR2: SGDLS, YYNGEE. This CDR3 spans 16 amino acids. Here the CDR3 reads CASSAYPVGANEKLFF. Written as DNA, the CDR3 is TGTGCCAGCAGCGCTTACCCGGTGGGGGCTAATGAAAAACTGTTTTTT.

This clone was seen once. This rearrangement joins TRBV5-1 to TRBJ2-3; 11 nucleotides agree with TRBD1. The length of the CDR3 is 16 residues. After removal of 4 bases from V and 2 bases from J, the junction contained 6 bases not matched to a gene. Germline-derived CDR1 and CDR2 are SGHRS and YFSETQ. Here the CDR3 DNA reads TGCGCCAGCAGCCTAGGACAGGGGGCTCCCACAGATACGCAGTATTTT. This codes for CASSLGQGAPTDTQYF.

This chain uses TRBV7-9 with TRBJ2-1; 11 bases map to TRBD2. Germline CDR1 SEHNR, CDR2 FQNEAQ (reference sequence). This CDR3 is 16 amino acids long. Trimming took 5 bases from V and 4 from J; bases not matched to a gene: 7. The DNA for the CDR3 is TGTGCCAGCAGCGGGGGGACTAGCGGAGGATACAATGAGCAGTTCTTC. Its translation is CASSGGTSGGYNEQFF.

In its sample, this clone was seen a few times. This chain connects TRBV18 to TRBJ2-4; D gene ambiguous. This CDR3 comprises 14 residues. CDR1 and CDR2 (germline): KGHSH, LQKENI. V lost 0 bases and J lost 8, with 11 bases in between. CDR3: CASSPPGKIDIQYF. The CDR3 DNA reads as TGTGCCAGCTCACCACCGGGGAAGATAGACATTCAGTACTTC.

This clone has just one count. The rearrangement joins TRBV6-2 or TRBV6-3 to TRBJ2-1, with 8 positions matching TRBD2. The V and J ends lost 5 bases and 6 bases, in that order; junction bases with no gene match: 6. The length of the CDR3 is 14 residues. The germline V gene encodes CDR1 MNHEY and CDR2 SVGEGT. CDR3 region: CASSTGGPSNEQFF. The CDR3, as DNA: TGTGCCAGCAGTACGGGGGGGCCCAGCAATGAGCAGTTCTTC.

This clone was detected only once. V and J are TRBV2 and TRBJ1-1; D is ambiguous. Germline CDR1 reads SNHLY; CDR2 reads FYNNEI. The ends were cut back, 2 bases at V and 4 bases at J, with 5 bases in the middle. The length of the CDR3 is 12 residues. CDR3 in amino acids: CASSEIGTEAFF. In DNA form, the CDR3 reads TGTGCCAGCAGTGAAATCGGCACTGAAGCTTTCTTT. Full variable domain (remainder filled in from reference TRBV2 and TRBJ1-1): EPEVTQTPSHQVTQMGQEVILRCVPISNHLYFYWYRQILGQKVEFLVSFYNNEISEKSEIFDDQFSVERPDGSNFTLKIRSTKLEDSAMYFCASSEIGTEAFFGQGTRLTVV.

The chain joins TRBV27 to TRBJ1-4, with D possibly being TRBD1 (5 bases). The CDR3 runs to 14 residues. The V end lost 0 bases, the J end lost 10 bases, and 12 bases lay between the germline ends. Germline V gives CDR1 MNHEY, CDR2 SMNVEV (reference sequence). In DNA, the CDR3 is TGTGCCAGCAGTTTATCGACGGGGGATGGAAAACTGTTTTTT. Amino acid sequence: CASSLSTGDGKLFF.

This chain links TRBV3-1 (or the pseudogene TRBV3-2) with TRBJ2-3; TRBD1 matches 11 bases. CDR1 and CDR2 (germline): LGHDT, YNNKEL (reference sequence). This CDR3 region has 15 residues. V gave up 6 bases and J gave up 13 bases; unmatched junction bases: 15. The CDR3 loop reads CASRASGTGGVAKYF. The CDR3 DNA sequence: TGTGCCAGCAGAGCCTCCGGGACAGGGGGAGTTGCTAAGTATTTT.

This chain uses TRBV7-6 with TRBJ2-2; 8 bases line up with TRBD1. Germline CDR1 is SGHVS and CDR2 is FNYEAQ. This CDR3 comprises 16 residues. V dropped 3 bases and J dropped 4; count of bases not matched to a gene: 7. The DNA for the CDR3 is TGTGCCAGCAGCTTGTCGGCAGGGGGCACCACCGGGGAGCTGTTTTTT. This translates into CASSLSAGGTTGELFF.

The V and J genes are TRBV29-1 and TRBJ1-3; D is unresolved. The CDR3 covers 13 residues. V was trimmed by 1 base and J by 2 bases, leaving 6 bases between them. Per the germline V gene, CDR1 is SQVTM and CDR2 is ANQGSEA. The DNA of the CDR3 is TGCAGCGTTGAAGTAAACCCTGGAAACACCATATATTTT. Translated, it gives CSVEVNPGNTIYF.

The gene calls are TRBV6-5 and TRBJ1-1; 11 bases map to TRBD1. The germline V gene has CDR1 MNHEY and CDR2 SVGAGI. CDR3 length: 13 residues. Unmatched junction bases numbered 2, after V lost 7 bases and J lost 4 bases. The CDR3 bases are TGTGCCAGCACCGGGACAGGGGGCACTGAAGCTTTCTTT. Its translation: CASTGTGGTEAFF.